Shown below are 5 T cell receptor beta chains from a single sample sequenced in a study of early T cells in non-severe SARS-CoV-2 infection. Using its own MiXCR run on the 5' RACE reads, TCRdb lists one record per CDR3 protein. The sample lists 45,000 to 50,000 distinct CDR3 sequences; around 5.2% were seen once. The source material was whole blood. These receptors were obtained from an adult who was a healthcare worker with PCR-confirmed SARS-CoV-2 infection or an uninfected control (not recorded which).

The CDR3 region has the DNA TGTGCCAGCAGCTCCCGAGGGGGTAACACAGATACGCAGTATTTT. It yields the protein CASSSRGGNTDTQYF. The chain carries TRBV11-2 and TRBJ2-3; a weak D match, TRBD1 (6 bases). From germline, CDR1 is SGHAT and CDR2 FQNNGV. V lost 4 bases, J lost 2 bases, and 13 bases lay in between. The CDR3 totals 15 residues.

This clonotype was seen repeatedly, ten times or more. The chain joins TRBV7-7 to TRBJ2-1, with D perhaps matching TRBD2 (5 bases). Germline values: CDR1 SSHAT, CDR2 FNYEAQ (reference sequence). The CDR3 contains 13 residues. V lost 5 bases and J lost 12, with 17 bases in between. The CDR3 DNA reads TGTGCCAGCAGCCCGCAGCTCAGAGCGGCGCAGTTCTTC. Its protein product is CASSPQLRAAQFF.

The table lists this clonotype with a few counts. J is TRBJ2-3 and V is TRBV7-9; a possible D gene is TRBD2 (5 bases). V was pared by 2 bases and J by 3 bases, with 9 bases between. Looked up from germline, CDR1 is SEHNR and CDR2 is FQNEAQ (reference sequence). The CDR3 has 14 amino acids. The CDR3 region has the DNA TGTGCCAGCAGCTTAACCAAGCGGACAGATACGCAGTATTTT. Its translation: CASSLTKRTDTQYF.

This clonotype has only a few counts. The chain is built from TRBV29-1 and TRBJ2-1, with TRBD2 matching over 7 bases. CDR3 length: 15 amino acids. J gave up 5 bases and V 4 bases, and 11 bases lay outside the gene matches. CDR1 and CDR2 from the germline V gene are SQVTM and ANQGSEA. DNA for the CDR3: TGCAGCGTTGGCGGGGGTGAGCGGGGTCACAATGAGCAGTTCTTC. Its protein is CSVGGGERGHNEQFF.

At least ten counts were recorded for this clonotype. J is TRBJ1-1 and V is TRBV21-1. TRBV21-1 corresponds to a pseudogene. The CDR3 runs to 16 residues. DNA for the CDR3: TGTGCCAGCAGCAAAGTACGTCTGATCATGAACACTGAAGCTTTCTTT. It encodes CASSKVRLIMNTEAFF.